Presented here are 12 T cell receptor beta chains from one specimen sequenced in a study of graft-versus-host responses after intestinal transplantation. TCRdb's table, derived via immunoSEQ multiplex PCR, lists solely in-frame clones and lacks some. The sample lists 85,000 to 100,000 clones, 86% seen once, with 1.4% in the top ten. The sequenced sample was PBMCs, obtained 255 days after intestinal transplant. Receptor source: a human patient who received an intestinal transplant, so some T cells may come from the graft donor.

This chain joins TRBV7-9 and TRBJ1-5; the D is unclear. Trimming cost V 5 bases and J 3 bases, with 11 bases left between them. CDR3 length: 14 amino acids. From germline, CDR1 is SEHNR and CDR2 FQNEAQ (reference sequence). CDR3 DNA sequence: TGTGCCAGCAGCAATTCCTGGACCAATCAGCCCCAGCATTTT. It encodes CASSNSWTNQPQHF.

This chain uses TRBV5-1 with TRBJ1-1; TRBD1 is a possible D gene (5 bases). With 4 bases removed from V and 4 bases from J, the gap between germline ends came to 11 bases. Germline assignment: CDR1 SGHRS and CDR2 YFSETQ. The CDR3 is 13 amino acids. The CDR3 nucleotides read TGCGCCAGCAGCCCCACGCAGGGCACTGAAGCTTTCTTT. Protein: CASSPTQGTEAFF. Complete variable domain (other parts from reference TRBV5-1 and TRBJ1-1): KAGVTQTPRYLIKTRGQQVTLSCSPISGHRSVSWYQQTPGQGLQFLFEYFSETQRNKGNFPGRFSGRQFSNSRSEMNVSTLELGDSALYLCASSPTQGTEAFFGQGTRLTVV.

The J gene is TRBJ2-2, the V gene TRBV28; 9 positions agree with TRBD2. Germline lookup yields CDR1 MDHEN and CDR2 SYDVKM. J was trimmed by 2 bases and V by 6 bases; bases with no gene match: 7. The CDR3 totals 16 residues. CDR3 region: CASSITSGLNTGELFF. The CDR3, as DNA: TGTGCCAGCAGCATTACTAGCGGGTTAAACACCGGGGAGCTGTTTTTT.

This clone has more than one count but fewer than ten. V and J are TRBV6-5 and TRBJ1-3, with D unclear. V gave up 5 bases and J gave up 8 bases, with 4 bases separating them. The CDR3 runs 10 residues. The germline gives CDR1 MNHEY, CDR2 SVGAGI. Here the CDR3 reads CASSRDTIYF. CDR3 in DNA: TGTGCCAGCAGTCGAGACACCATATATTTT.

The chain joins TRBV6-1 to TRBJ1-5; D is ambiguous. The CDR3 spans 13 residues. CDR1 MNHNS and CDR2 SASEGT come from the germline V gene. Trimming removed 7 bases from V and 0 bases from J, with 7 bases in between. CDR3 nucleotide sequence: TGTGCCAGCAATCTGCTTAGCAATCAGCCCCAGCATTTT. The encoded protein is CASNLLSNQPQHF.

This sequence joins TRBV5-6 and TRBJ2-1; no clear D. Trimming took 4 bases from V and 8 from J, leaving 22 bases between them. The CDR3 sequence is 16 residues long. Germline V gene sequence: CDR1 SGHDT, CDR2 YYEEEE. CDR3 region: CASSPTSVAGDDEQFF. In DNA, the CDR3 is TGTGCCAGCAGCCCCACGTCGGTAGCAGGAGACGATGAGCAGTTCTTC.

The chain recombines TRBV29-1 with TRBJ1-2, with 7 bases matching TRBD1. CDR1 SQVTM and CDR2 ANQGSEA come from the germline V gene. With V trimmed by 4 bases and J by 3 bases, 5 bases remained unmatched. The CDR3 has 13 residues. CDR3 in amino acids: CSVAGQGDYGYTF. The CDR3 coding sequence is TGCAGCGTTGCTGGGCAGGGGGACTATGGCTACACCTTC.

This sequence joins TRBV5-1 and TRBJ2-7, with 7 bases fitting TRBD1. The CDR3 contains 16 residues. Trimming took 0 bases from V and 4 from J; bases not matched to a gene: 10. Germline V gene data show CDR1 as SGHRS and CDR2 as YFSETQ. This CDR3 reads CASSLEGTVSGYEQYF. DNA of the CDR3: TGCGCCAGCAGCTTGGAAGGGACAGTATCTGGGTACGAGCAGTACTTC.

This clone was detected a few times. The V gene is TRBV10-3, the J gene TRBJ2-7; D is unclear. V shed 0 bases and J shed 3 bases, with 9 bases lying between them. Germline V gene data show CDR1 as ENHRY and CDR2 as SYGVKD. The CDR3 length is 14 residues. The CDR3 loop reads CAISESPDHYEQYV. Here the CDR3 DNA reads TGTGCCATCAGTGAGTCGCCCGATCACTACGAGCAGTACGTC.

The chain combines TRBV4-1 with TRBJ1-2; D may be TRBD1 (5 bases). The germline V and J ends were trimmed by 0 bases and 8 bases, with 19 bases remaining between them. CDR3 length: 16 residues. Germline CDR1 is MGHRA and CDR2 is YSYEKL. CDR3 sequence (DNA): TGCGCCAGCAGCCAAGATCGCGTTGGGTTGAGGGACGGCTACACCTTC. This sequence encodes CASSQDRVGLRDGYTF.

The chain carries TRBV4-2 and TRBJ1-2, with 10 bases fitting TRBD1. V trimming: 6 bases; J trimming: 3 bases; junction bases outside the gene matches: 10. CDR1 is LGHNA and CDR2 is YNFKEQ in the germline V gene. The CDR3 consists of 16 residues. The CDR3 DNA reads TGTGCCAGCAGGGGGGCTTGGGACAGGGGTGACTATGGCTACACCTTC. Protein product: CASRGAWDRGDYGYTF.

The V and J genes are TRBV27 and TRBJ2-2; no definite D call. The V gene's germline CDR1 is MNHEY and CDR2 SMNVEV (reference sequence). The CDR3 has 18 amino acids. Trimming stripped 3 bases from V and 0 bases from J, with 17 bases between. CDR3 bases: TGTGCCAGCAGTTTTTATCAGGCCGAAGTCGCGAACACCGGGGAGCTGTTTTTT. Amino acid sequence: CASSFYQAEVANTGELFF.